This TCR beta chain was sequenced for a study of CD8 T cells in ankylosing spondylitis. Germline V CDR1 and CDR2: MNHEY, SVGEGT. CDR3 length: 15 amino acids. The V gene end was trimmed by 3 bases and the J gene end by 7 bases; junction bases not matched to a gene: 11. Whole-study findings and limits: There was a TCR beta motif, made of eight highly homologous variants, that appeared characteristic of ankylosing spondylitis blood. Disease-linked clones were reportedly significantly enriched in matched ankylosing spondylitis synovial fluid.

As to this clonotype: Antigen unknown.

Using quantitative 5'-RACE with molecular barcodes, the authors made TCR beta libraries. One entry per CDR3 protein results from TCRdb running MiXCR on the 5' RACE reads. The sample has fewer than 550,000 distinct CDR3 sequences; about 5% are singletons. V usage is TRBV6-2 or TRBV6-3 and J usage is TRBJ2-7; 8 bases agree with TRBD2. Sequenced sample: blood, either unsorted or a sorted T cell fraction (not recorded which). The sequence was obtained from a male donor with ankylosing spondylitis. CDR3 nucleotides: TGTGCCAGCAGTTATCCGGGAGGGCCGTTGGTAGAGCAGTACTTC. Translating it yields CASSYPGGPLVEQYF.